This T cell receptor (beta chain) was identified in a study of shared clonotypes between healthy human individuals. Sequenced by immunoSEQ multiplex PCR; TCRdb stores in-frame clones only, minus some. The sample includes roughly 480,000 clones, around 79% of them seen just once. Caucasian adults living in Nashville, Tennessee, provided all samples. Findings and caveats of the study: How much donors shared clonotypes was expected to be affected by sequencing depth.

Regarding this clone: Its specificity is unknown.

This TCR derives from a woman in her forties in good health. Some clones in this sample may be carry-over from other donors' samples. The sequencing input was PBMCs.

The CDR3 reads CASTQPGLAGTAFYEQYF. CDR3 DNA: TGTGCCAGCACCCAACCGGGACTAGCGGGAACGGCCTTCTACGAGCAGTACTTC. The chain uses TRBV28 and TRBJ2-7; TRBD2 agrees at 13 bases. The J segment lost 3 bases and the V segment lost 7 bases, leaving 15 bases of the junction unmatched. This CDR3 contains 18 residues. CDR1 is MDHEN and CDR2 is SYDVKM in the germline V gene.